This paragraph covers one T cell receptor beta chain sequence. Antigen: not known. The CDR3 is 15 amino acids. Germline CDR1 is SGHDN and CDR2 is FVKESK. Trimming cost V 5 bases and J 7 bases, with 19 bases left between them. The data are from a study of cytomegalovirus exposure and HLA in healthy donors. It was with 60 Vbeta and 13 Jbeta primers that the PCR ran. TCRdb keeps only in-frame clones here, not all; method: immunoSEQ multiplex PCR. The sample lists around 140,000 clones; around four fifths were seen once. General study points: Relative to the approximately 680-donor mean, N-insertions were reportedly fewer in an Asian-associated ancestry cluster in a later analysis.

Sequenced material: PBMCs. The source is a man aged 35-49 years in good health and CMV-seronegative. The J gene is TRBJ2-3, the V gene TRBV14; tentative D call: TRBD1 (6 bases). The CDR3: CASSLSTYRAHTQYF. The CDR3 nucleotides are TGTGCCAGCAGCTTATCCACTTACAGGGCCCATACGCAGTATTTT. Combining the CDR3 with reference TRBV14 and TRBJ2-3 gives the whole variable domain EAGVTQFPSHSVIEKGQTVTLRCDPISGHDNLYWYRRVMGKEIKFLLHFVKESKQDESGMPNNRFLAERTGGTYSTLKVQPAELEDSGVYFCASSLSTYRAHTQYFGPGTRLTVL.